This T cell receptor beta chain was obtained from a study of molecular identifiers for immune sequencing clone quantification. This CDR3 has 18 amino acids. In regard to this clonotype: The germline gene is not matched at one end of the junction; a read error may be the cause.

TCRdb passed the PCR reads through MiXCR, listing each CDR3 protein once. This sample has a few hundred thousand distinct CDR3 sequences, with about 26% found just once. The TCR comes from a human donor in good health. Some libraries in this study had Jurkat cell RNA spiked in. The chain is built from TRBV5-3 and TRBJ2-1, with 9 bases fitting TRBD1. TRBV5-3 is treated as an ORF (open reading frame) with a function not yet certain. Sequencing was performed on naive CD8+ T cells from blood, with Jurkat cell RNA spiked in. Subset defined: FACS-sorted CD8+CD4-CCR7+CD45RA+ naive T cells. The CDR3 region has the DNA TGTGCCAGCAGCTTGGCCGATCCGGGACAGGGACTGTTTAATGAGCAGTTCTTC. It translates to CASSLADPGQGLFNEQFF.